The 9 T cell receptor beta chains below all came from one sample that was sequenced in a study of cytomegalovirus exposure and HLA in healthy donors. 13 Jbeta primers and 60 Vbeta primers were used for the PCR. Data came from immunoSEQ multiplex PCR; TCRdb stores just in-frame clones and leaves some out. The sample has around 150,000 clones, approximately 83% seen once. The material sequenced was PBMCs. Receptor source: a man between 18 and 29 years old in good health and CMV-seropositive.

The chain employs TRBV5-1 and TRBJ1-2; D is ambiguous. Trimming cost V 0 bases and J 5 bases, with 11 bases left between them. This CDR3 spans 14 amino acids. CDR1 is SGHRS and CDR2 is YFSETQ in the germline V gene. CDR3 nucleotide sequence: TGCGCCAGCAGCTTGGCCAGGAGGGAGTATGGCTACACCTTC. It specifies CASSLARREYGYTF.

This chain connects TRBV9 to TRBJ2-7; TRBD2 might be the D (5 bases). The germline V gene encodes CDR1 SGDLS and CDR2 YYNGEE. V dropped 0 bases and J dropped 2 bases, with 6 bases sitting between them. The CDR3 runs to 13 residues. The CDR3 protein is CASSVGLTYEQYF. The CDR3 DNA sequence: TGTGCCAGCAGCGTAGGACTAACCTACGAGCAGTACTTC.

CDR3 DNA sequence: TGTGCCAGTAGTACCAGCGGGGTGGAGACAGATACGCAGTATTTT. Translation gives CASSTSGVETDTQYF. V gene TRBV19 combines with J gene TRBJ2-3; TRBD2 matches 7 bases. V was pared by 4 bases and J by 3 bases, with 7 bases of the junction left unmatched. Germline CDR1 and CDR2: LNHDA and SQIVND (reference sequence). This CDR3 comprises 15 residues.

V is TRBV2 and J is TRBJ2-1; the D is unclear. Germline CDR1 SNHLY, CDR2 FYNNEI. Trimming removed 8 bases from V and 7 bases from J, with 9 bases in between. CDR3 length: 11 residues. The DNA for the CDR3 is TGTGCCAGCCTTCCGCGGAATGAGCAGTTCTTC. It translates to CASLPRNEQFF.

The V gene is TRBV19, the J gene TRBJ2-5, with 9 bases aligning to TRBD2. The CDR3 contains 14 residues. The V gene end was trimmed by 3 bases and the J gene end by 5 bases; junction bases not matched to a gene: 4. Germline-derived CDR1 and CDR2 are LNHDA and SQIVND (reference sequence). The CDR3 nucleotides are TGTGCCAGTAGTATGGCGGGGGGGTTGGAGACCCAGTACTTC. Its translation is CASSMAGGLETQYF.

The chain has TRBV9 and TRBJ1-5; 8 nucleotides agree with TRBD1. J gave up 3 bases and V 0 bases, and 2 bases lay outside the gene matches. In germline, CDR1 is SGDLS, CDR2 YYNGEE. This CDR3 has 15 residues. The CDR3 DNA follows: TGTGCCAGCAGCGTAGGGACAGGGACCAATCAGCCCCAGCATTTT. It is translated as CASSVGTGTNQPQHF.

This clone was counted a single time. The CDR3 protein is CASSLAASGSSYNEQFF. Written as DNA, the CDR3 is TGTGCCAGCAGCTTAGCGGCTAGCGGGAGCTCCTACAATGAGCAGTTCTTC. The rearrangement uses TRBV7-2 and TRBJ2-1, with 10 positions matching TRBD2. Germline CDR1 and CDR2: SGHTA and FQGNSA. CDR3 size: 17 residues. Germline trimming cut 0 bases from V and 0 bases from J; bases unmatched to any gene: 2.

The chain is built from TRBV5-6 and TRBJ2-1, with D maybe TRBD1 (7 bases). CDR1 is SGHDT, CDR2 YYEEEE, per germline. Between the trimmed V and J ends, which lost 6 bases and 4 bases, there was a span of 14 bases. The CDR3 covers 14 residues. The CDR3 loop is CASMRDSKYNEQFF. The CDR3 DNA sequence: TGTGCCAGCATGCGGGACAGCAAATACAATGAGCAGTTCTTC.

This chain connects TRBV27 to TRBJ1-6, with 8 bases fitting TRBD1. After removal of 5 bases from V and 10 bases from J, the junction contained 10 bases not matched to a gene. In germline, CDR1 is MNHEY, CDR2 SMNVEV (reference sequence). CDR3 size: 15 residues. CDR3 residues: CASSMTQGADSPLHF. In DNA, the CDR3 is TGTGCCAGCAGTATGACGCAGGGGGCCGACTCACCCCTCCACTTT.